These 14 T cell receptor beta chains came from one sample sequenced in a study of blood T cell repertoires in COVID-19. The data were produced by immunoSEQ multiplex PCR, yet TCRdb's version contains in-frame clones alone and is incomplete. This sample yields 150,000 to 200,000 clones, of which approximately 90% are seen a single time; roughly 21% belongs to the top ten. Material: peripheral blood. The receptors shown here come from a man in his 60s with active or convalescent COVID-19.

The chain uses TRBV11-1 and TRBJ1-1, with D possibly being TRBD1 (6 bases). Germline CDR1 and CDR2: SGHAT and FQDESV (reference sequence). V dropped 5 bases and J dropped 0 bases, with 10 bases sitting between them. This CDR3 spans 14 amino acids. The CDR3 loop reads CASSRDMMNTEAFF. The CDR3, as DNA: TGTGCCAGCAGCCGGGACATGATGAACACTGAAGCTTTCTTT.

The V call is TRBV5-5, the J call TRBJ2-3, with TRBD1 matching 8 bases. From germline, CDR1 is SGHKS and CDR2 YYEKEE (reference sequence). The J segment lost 7 bases and the V segment lost 0 bases, leaving 7 bases of the junction unmatched. The CDR3 runs to 15 residues. CDR3 in amino acids: CASSLGTGRMYTQYF. For the CDR3, the DNA is TGTGCCAGCAGCTTGGGGACAGGGAGAATGTATACGCAGTATTTT.

This chain links TRBV4-1 with TRBJ2-3, with 9 bases that match TRBD2. This CDR3 has 17 amino acids. Losses at the gene ends were 0 bases for V and 4 bases for J; bases not matched to a gene: 8. Germline CDR1 MGHRA, CDR2 YSYEKL. CDR3 DNA sequence: TGCGCCAGCAGCCAAGATGGAGCGGGAGGAGGGGCAGATACGCAGTATTTT. This translates into CASSQDGAGGGADTQYF.

DNA of the CDR3: TGTGCCAGCAGGGGACACAGGGGGCCGGGCAATCAGCCCCAGCATTTT. As protein: CASRGHRGPGNQPQHF. The genes are TRBV2 and TRBJ1-5, with TRBD1 matching over 9 bases. The CDR3 covers 16 residues. J lost 2 bases, V lost 6 bases, and 8 bases had no gene match. Germline CDR1 reads SNHLY; CDR2 reads FYNNEI.

This chain links TRBV6-5 with TRBJ2-5; D not resolved. The CDR3 contains 11 residues. Looked up from germline, CDR1 is MNHEY and CDR2 is SVGAGI. The V and J ends lost 7 bases and 2 bases respectively, with 5 bases between them. DNA of the CDR3: TGTGCCAGCACCCAACAAGAGACCCAGTACTTC. Translation: CASTQQETQYF.

The chain recombines TRBV5-1 with TRBJ1-2, with D possibly matching TRBD1 (6 bases). CDR1 and CDR2 (germline): SGHRS, YFSETQ. Trimming pared 0 bases from V and 8 bases from J, leaving 17 bases between. CDR3 length: 15 residues. The CDR3 bases are TGCGCCAGCAGCTTGGATGGGACAACCGGTGTCGGCTACACCTTC. Encoded protein: CASSLDGTTGVGYTF.

The chain combines TRBV18 with TRBJ1-5, with 9 bases matching TRBD1. CDR1 is KGHSH and CDR2 is LQKENI in the germline V gene. The CDR3 totals 14 residues. The V segment lost 5 bases and the J segment 6 bases; nucleotides outside the gene matches: 5. Written as DNA, the CDR3 is TGTGCCAGCTCAAAGGACAGGGGTAGTCAGCCCCAGCATTTT. Translated, it gives CASSKDRGSQPQHF. Combining the CDR3 with reference TRBV18 and TRBJ1-5 gives the whole variable domain NAGVMQNPRHLVRRRGQEARLRCSPMKGHSHVYWYRQLPEEGLKFMVYLQKENIIDESGMPKERFSAEFPKEGPSILRIQQVVRGDSAAYFCASSKDRGSQPQHFGDGTRLSIL.

This rearrangement joins TRBV4-2 to TRBJ2-7, with D perhaps matching TRBD1 (5 bases). CDR3 length equals 16 residues. Between the trimmed V and J ends, which lost 0 bases and 2 bases, there was a span of 14 bases. Looked up from germline, CDR1 is LGHNA and CDR2 is YNFKEQ. The CDR3, as DNA: TGTGCCAGCAGCCAAGATAGGGGTTCAGGGACCTACGAGCAGTACTTC. Protein sequence: CASSQDRGSGTYEQYF.

This clone was observed a handful of times. The chain employs TRBV18 and TRBJ2-1, with D possibly TRBD2 on 5 matching bases. The germline CDR1 and CDR2 sequences are KGHSH and LQKENI. This CDR3 is 13 amino acids long. Trimming cost V 0 bases and J 6 bases, with 6 bases left between them. The CDR3 coding sequence is TGTGCCAGCTCACCACCAGGACTCAATGAGCAGTTCTTC. Encoded protein: CASSPPGLNEQFF.

The genes are TRBV2 and TRBJ2-1, with a tentative D call TRBD1 (7 bases). Per the germline V gene, CDR1 is SNHLY and CDR2 is FYNNEI. CDR3 length: 15 amino acids. Trimming shortened V by 5 bases and J by 3 bases, and 14 bases separated the two germline ends. In DNA form, the CDR3 reads TGTGCCAGCAGTAAAGGCCAGGGGGGCTACAATGAGCAGTTCTTC. Residues: CASSKGQGGYNEQFF.

V usage is TRBV2 and J usage is TRBJ2-1, with 10 bases lining up with TRBD1. The germline CDR1 and CDR2 sequences are SNHLY and FYNNEI. V shed 11 bases and J 4 bases; nucleotides not matched to a gene: 5. This CDR3 comprises 13 residues. CDR3 sequence (DNA): TGTGCCGCGACGGGACAGGGGTACAATGAGCAGTTCTTC. Protein product: CAATGQGYNEQFF. The full variable domain, its missing parts supplied by reference TRBV2 and TRBJ2-1, is EPEVTQTPSHQVTQMGQEVILRCVPISNHLYFYWYRQILGQKVEFLVSFYNNEISEKSEIFDDQFSVERPDGSNFTLKIRSTKLEDSAMYFCAATGQGYNEQFFGPGTRLTVL.

This chain uses TRBV6-6 with TRBJ2-7; 8 bases fit TRBD1. Germline V gene lookup returns CDR1 MNHNY and CDR2 SVGAGI (reference sequence). The CDR3 runs to 15 residues. Losses at the gene ends were 5 bases for V and 3 bases for J; bases not matched to a gene: 9. CDR3 region: CASSPGGSYIYEQYF. The CDR3, as DNA: TGTGCCAGCAGTCCAGGGGGCTCATATATCTACGAGCAGTACTTC.

Written as DNA, the CDR3 is TGTGCCAGCAGCACACGAAGGGGGCCGGGGCAGTACTTC. This translates into CASSTRRGPGQYF. The V call is TRBV5-6, the J call TRBJ2-7, with 7 nucleotides matching TRBD1. The V segment lost 4 bases and the J segment 9 bases; nucleotides outside the gene matches: 10. In germline, CDR1 is SGHDT, CDR2 YYEEEE. The CDR3 spans 13 residues.

The gene calls are TRBV5-6 and TRBJ1-6; D not resolved. The germline V gene has CDR1 SGHDT and CDR2 YYEEEE. V dropped 0 bases and J dropped 5 bases, with 9 bases sitting between them. This CDR3 is 15 amino acids long. CDR3 sequence reads: CASSLDPGNNSPLHF. In DNA, the CDR3 is TGTGCCAGCAGCTTGGACCCAGGAAATAATTCACCCCTCCACTTT.